The 26 T cell receptor beta chains listed next were all sequenced from one sample in a study of blood T cell repertoires in COVID-19. The assay was immunoSEQ multiplex PCR, and TCRdb's table has in-frame clones only and misses some. The sample records 25,000 to 35,000 clones, roughly nine tenths being singletons. Material for sequencing was peripheral blood. The receptors come from a human donor with acute or convalescent COVID-19. The donor label of this sample is uncertain.

The chain combines TRBV5-1 with TRBJ2-5; possibly TRBD2 for D (6 bases). The germline CDR1 and CDR2 sequences are SGHRS and YFSETQ. V lost 5 bases to trimming and J lost 3 bases, with 17 bases between them. This CDR3 region has 15 residues. The chain's CDR3 is CASSRNAGPKETQYF. As DNA, the CDR3 is TGCGCCAGCAGTCGGAATGCGGGACCTAAAGAGACCCAGTACTTC.

This chain connects TRBV7-6 to TRBJ2-1; TRBD2 agrees at 8 bases. The CDR3 consists of 12 residues. Germline CDR1 SGHVS, CDR2 FNYEAQ. The junction had 0 bases not matched to a gene; V was cut back by 1 base and J by 10 bases. CDR3 residues: CASSLGGREQFF. DNA for the CDR3: TGTGCCAGCAGCTTAGGCGGGAGGGAGCAGTTCTTC.

The J gene is TRBJ2-5, the V gene TRBV15; TRBD1 agrees at 8 bases. Germline trimming cut 4 bases from V and 5 bases from J; bases unmatched to any gene: 6. Germline V lookup: CDR1 LNHNV, CDR2 YYDKDF (reference sequence). This CDR3 spans 14 amino acids. DNA of the CDR3: TGTGCCACCAGCAATCCAGGGGGCAGGGAGACCCAGTACTTC. It specifies CATSNPGGRETQYF.

The V call is TRBV7-2, the J call TRBJ1-1; tentatively, D is TRBD1 (5 bases). V was pared by 5 bases and J by 2 bases, with 15 bases between. The length of the CDR3 is 15 residues. Germline V lookup: CDR1 SGHTA, CDR2 FQGNSA. The CDR3 region is CASSPQGIGNTEAFF. CDR3 nucleotide sequence: TGTGCCAGCAGCCCCCAGGGTATTGGAAACACTGAAGCTTTCTTT.

V and J are TRBV30 and TRBJ2-5; D is ambiguous. Germline V gives CDR1 GTSNPN, CDR2 SVGIG (reference sequence). The length of the CDR3 is 12 residues. V was clipped by 1 base and J by 2 bases, with 5 bases between them. The DNA of the CDR3 is TGTGCCTGGAGTGAACAGCAAGAGACCCAGTACTTC. The encoded protein is CAWSEQQETQYF.

In this sample, this clone turned up once. The rearrangement uses TRBV25-1 and TRBJ1-3; D gene uncertain. Trimming left V 7 bases short and J 0 bases short, with 4 bases between. CDR1 is MGHDK, CDR2 SYGVNS, per germline. This CDR3 has 12 amino acids. The CDR3 region is CASTGSGNTIYF. The CDR3, as DNA: TGTGCCAGCACCGGCTCTGGAAACACCATATATTTT.

J is TRBJ2-3 and V is TRBV18, with D possibly being TRBD2 (5 bases). Trimming stripped 0 bases from V and 2 bases from J, with 6 bases between. Germline CDR1 and CDR2: KGHSH and LQKENI. This CDR3 contains 14 residues. CDR3 amino acids: CASSPPGVTDTQYF. CDR3 DNA: TGTGCCAGCTCACCACCGGGAGTCACAGATACGCAGTATTTT.

This chain joins TRBV4-3 and TRBJ2-7; no reliable D call. The CDR3 consists of 16 residues. Germline V gives CDR1 LGHNA, CDR2 YSLEER. V was trimmed by 0 bases and J by 0 bases, leaving 12 bases between them. CDR3 in amino acids: CASSQDAGSYSYEQYF. DNA for the CDR3: TGCGCCAGCAGCCAAGACGCCGGGTCGTACTCCTACGAGCAGTACTTC.

The rearrangement links TRBV18 to TRBJ2-7; 11 bases are shared with TRBD2. J gave up 6 bases and V 3 bases, and 7 bases lay outside the gene matches. Germline assignment: CDR1 KGHSH and CDR2 LQKENI. CDR3 length equals 15 residues. The chain's CDR3 is CASSPGVAGGLEQYV. The CDR3 DNA reads as TGTGCCAGCTCACCGGGGGTAGCGGGGGGGCTCGAGCAGTACGTC.

The chain joins TRBV5-4 to TRBJ2-4, with TRBD2 matching over 7 bases. Trimming removed 5 bases from V and 7 bases from J; junction bases left unmatched: 9. Germline V lookup: CDR1 SGHNT, CDR2 YYREEE (reference sequence). This CDR3 has 14 amino acids. The CDR3 loop reads CASSPGGSLNIQYF. CDR3 DNA: TGTGCCAGCAGTCCGGGGGGAAGTTTGAACATTCAGTACTTC.

CDR3 sequence (DNA): TGCGCCAGCAGCTTGAATAGCGGGAACAAAGATACGCAGTATTTT. Its translation is CASSLNSGNKDTQYF. This chain uses TRBV5-1 with TRBJ2-3; 8 bases match TRBD2. The CDR3 runs to 15 residues. Germline CDR1 SGHRS, CDR2 YFSETQ. V was clipped by 1 base and J by 5 bases; unmatched bases: 6.

The chain combines TRBV5-1 with TRBJ1-4; D remains unclear. With 5 bases removed from V and 2 bases from J, the gap between germline ends came to 10 bases. CDR3 size: 14 residues. Germline V lookup: CDR1 SGHRS, CDR2 YFSETQ. CDR3: CASRSEATNEKLFF. The DNA of the CDR3 is TGCGCCAGCAGATCCGAGGCGACTAATGAAAAACTGTTTTTT. Supplemented by reference TRBV5-1 and TRBJ1-4, the full variable domain reads KAGVTQTPRYLIKTRGQQVTLSCSPISGHRSVSWYQQTPGQGLQFLFEYFSETQRNKGNFPGRFSGRQFSNSRSEMNVSTLELGDSALYLCASRSEATNEKLFFGSGTQLSVL.

The chain is built from TRBV10-2 and TRBJ1-5, with D unresolved. Germline CDR1 WSHSY, CDR2 SAAADI. CDR3 length: 13 residues. V was shortened by 4 bases and J by 7 bases, with 11 bases between the two germline ends. The DNA for the CDR3 is TGCGCCAGCAGTGGAGGAGAAACCCAGCCCCAGCATTTT. This sequence encodes CASSGGETQPQHF.

The chain couples TRBV5-4 to TRBJ1-4; 7 bases are a match to TRBD1. V lost 0 bases to trimming and J lost 3 bases; unmatched junction nucleotides: 2. The CDR3 loop spans 15 amino acids. Germline CDR1 SGHNT, CDR2 YYREEE (reference sequence). The CDR3 here is CASSLGGTANEKLFF. The CDR3 nucleotides read TGTGCCAGCAGCTTGGGAGGGACAGCTAATGAAAAACTGTTTTTT.

The chain links TRBV6-5 to TRBJ2-7, with 7 bases that match TRBD1. The CDR3 contains 14 residues. CDR1 and CDR2 from the germline V gene are MNHEY and SVGAGI. With V trimmed by 5 bases and J by 1 base, 5 bases remained unmatched. The CDR3 sequence is CASSKGARSYEQYF. In nucleotides, the CDR3 is TGTGCCAGCAGTAAGGGGGCGCGATCCTACGAGCAGTACTTC.

The J gene is TRBJ2-5, the V gene TRBV5-4, with 16 bases identical to TRBD2. The CDR3 has 15 amino acids. Germline V lookup: CDR1 SGHNT, CDR2 YYREEE (reference sequence). With V trimmed by 4 bases and J by 6 bases, 3 bases remained unmatched. CDR3 protein: CASSGTSGGAQTQYF. The CDR3 DNA follows: TGTGCCAGCAGCGGGACTAGCGGGGGGGCGCAGACCCAGTACTTC.

This clone showed up just a few times. The rearrangement uses TRBV6-2 or TRBV6-3 and TRBJ2-1; 13 bases line up with TRBD2. Germline trimming cut 4 bases from V and 8 bases from J; bases unmatched to any gene: 8. Germline CDR1 and CDR2: MNHEY and SVGEGT. This CDR3 contains 16 residues. CDR3 loop: CASSSLTSGGEYEQFF. The CDR3 DNA follows: TGTGCCAGCAGTTCCCTAACTAGCGGGGGGGAATATGAGCAGTTCTTC.

This rearrangement joins TRBV5-1 to TRBJ2-3; D not certain. CDR1 and CDR2 (germline): SGHRS, YFSETQ. Trimming shortened V by 3 bases and J by 5 bases, and 10 bases separated the two germline ends. CDR3 length equals 13 residues. For the CDR3, the DNA is TGCGCCAGCAGCTCCATGTACGGAGATACGCAGTATTTT. It is translated as CASSSMYGDTQYF.

This clone is a singleton in its sample. The J gene is TRBJ1-2, the V gene TRBV7-8; 11 bases line up with TRBD1. This CDR3 is 14 amino acids long. V was pared by 4 bases and J by 3 bases, with 1 base of the junction left unmatched. The germline V gene has CDR1 SGHVS and CDR2 FQNEAQ. The CDR3 spells CASSWDRGDYGYTF. The CDR3 DNA is TGTGCCAGCAGCTGGGACAGGGGGGACTATGGCTACACCTTC.

The V call is TRBV4-1, the J call TRBJ2-7; TRBD1 is a possible D gene (6 bases). Germline CDR1 reads MGHRA; CDR2 reads YSYEKL. CDR3 size: 15 residues. Trimming took 3 bases from V and 0 from J, leaving 12 bases between them. The CDR3 region has the DNA TGCGCCAGCAGCCATGGGGGCCAGAGCTCCTACGAGCAGTACTTC. It yields the protein CASSHGGQSSYEQYF.

This chain links TRBV7-3 with TRBJ2-1; 7 bases map to TRBD2. Germline lookup yields CDR1 SGHTA and CDR2 FQGTGA. This CDR3 spans 11 amino acids. Losses at the gene ends were 8 bases for V and 7 bases for J; bases not matched to a gene: 2. The CDR3 coding sequence is TGTGCCAGCGGGAGGGGAAATGAGCAGTTCTTC. Protein: CASGRGNEQFF.

The chain recombines TRBV4-3 with TRBJ2-7; D perhaps matches TRBD2 (6 bases). CDR1 and CDR2 from the germline V gene are LGHNA and YSLEER. V lost 1 base and J lost 4, with 14 bases in between. The CDR3 length is 15 residues. The CDR3 region is CASSQVIGAGYEQYF. In nucleotides, the CDR3 is TGCGCCAGCAGCCAAGTCATCGGGGCGGGGTACGAGCAGTACTTC.

The chain has TRBV27 and TRBJ1-2, with 11 bases matching TRBD1. V was clipped by 1 base and J by 8 bases; unmatched bases: 9. CDR1 is MNHEY and CDR2 is SMNVEV in the germline V gene (reference sequence). CDR3 length equals 16 residues. The CDR3 reads CASSLLGTGGREGYTF. The CDR3 DNA reads as TGTGCCAGCAGTTTATTAGGGACAGGGGGGAGGGAAGGCTACACCTTC.

The V call is TRBV7-2, the J call TRBJ1-1; no clear D. Between the trimmed V and J ends, which lost 2 bases and 4 bases, there was a span of 11 bases. The CDR3 sequence is 14 residues long. Germline CDR1 is SGHTA and CDR2 is FQGNSA. CDR3 nucleotides: TGTGCCAGCAGCTTATTGACGGGTGGCACTGAAGCTTTCTTT. This translates into CASSLLTGGTEAFF.

J is TRBJ2-1 and V is TRBV5-1; D is unresolved. CDR1 and CDR2 (germline): SGHRS, YFSETQ. V gave up 2 bases and J gave up 12 bases, with 12 bases separating them. The CDR3 has 12 amino acids. CDR3 loop: CASSLPRGLQFF. CDR3 nucleotides: TGCGCCAGCAGCTTACCTAGAGGATTGCAGTTCTTC.

J is TRBJ2-6 and V is TRBV9; TRBD1 aligns across 9 bases. This CDR3 region has 16 residues. Germline-derived CDR1 and CDR2 are SGDLS and YYNGEE. V lost 4 bases, J lost 2 bases, and 4 bases stayed unmatched. The CDR3 loop reads CASSLRTGAGANVLTF. The CDR3 DNA is TGTGCCAGCAGCCTTCGGACAGGGGCTGGGGCCAACGTCCTGACTTTC.